The following is a T cell receptor (beta chain) sequence with its context. This sample was included in a study of Tregs in tolerant kidney transplant recipients. Profiled with immunoSEQ multiplex PCR; TCRdb holds only in-frame clones, not every one. Of approximately 60,000 clones in the sample, about 89% are singletons; the top ten hold 3.8%. The nonmyeloablative bone marrow transplants came from related graft donors, with transient mixed chimerism. The CDR3 runs 15 residues. With 0 bases removed from V and 1 base from J, the gap between germline ends came to 6 bases. Germline V gives CDR1 LGHNA, CDR2 YNFKEQ.

The TCR originated in a human patient who received a combined kidney and bone marrow transplant. Part of the T cells may come from the graft donor. The V and J genes are TRBV4-2 and TRBJ2-2; no clear D. The source material was CD4+ T cells from blood (PBMCs), sampled 6 months after the transplant. CDR3 nucleotide sequence: TGTGCCAGCAGCCAAGATTTCCGGAACACCGGGGAGCTGTTTTTT. It translates to CASSQDFRNTGELFF.